These 30 T cell receptor beta chains came from one sample sequenced in a study of blood T cell repertoires in COVID-19. Libraries were prepared by immunoSEQ multiplex PCR; TCRdb keeps only in-frame clonotypes and omits some of them. The table shows a few hundred thousand clones, with about 87% occurring only once. The sequencing sample was made of peripheral blood. These receptors were obtained from a woman between 65 and 79 years old with COVID-19, enrolled during active disease.

This rearrangement joins TRBV2 to TRBJ1-5; D remains unclear. This CDR3 contains 14 residues. Trimming stripped 6 bases from V and 2 bases from J, with 11 bases between. The germline CDR1 and CDR2 sequences are SNHLY and FYNNEI. This CDR3 reads CASSRESGNQPQHF. In DNA form, the CDR3 reads TGTGCCAGCAGCCGGGAATCAGGCAATCAGCCCCAGCATTTT.

The chain joins TRBV10-3 to TRBJ1-1; the D gene is possibly TRBD1 (6 bases). Germline V gene sequence: CDR1 ENHRY, CDR2 SYGVKD. This CDR3 spans 14 amino acids. Between the trimmed V and J ends, which lost 6 bases and 2 bases, there was a span of 13 bases. In nucleotides, the CDR3 is TGTGCCATCAGGGGGGGGCAGGGCAACACTGAAGCTTTCTTT. Translated, it gives CAIRGGQGNTEAFF.

The chain is built from TRBV5-4 and TRBJ2-2, with D possibly TRBD1 on 6 matching bases. The germline V and J ends were trimmed by 1 base and 4 bases, with 14 bases remaining between them. The V gene's germline CDR1 is SGHNT and CDR2 YYREEE (reference sequence). This CDR3 has 16 amino acids. For the CDR3, the DNA is TGTGCCAGCAGCTTGTCTGGGACAATTCTCACCGGGGAGCTGTTTTTT. This codes for CASSLSGTILTGELFF.

The chain joins TRBV7-9 to TRBJ2-1; 9 nucleotides line up with TRBD1. Germline CDR1 is SEHNR and CDR2 is FQNEAQ (reference sequence). V was pared by 4 bases and J by 6 bases, with 10 bases of the junction left unmatched. CDR3 length: 16 amino acids. The CDR3 here is CASSSPGTGRGNEQFF. The CDR3 DNA follows: TGTGCCAGCAGCTCTCCCGGGACAGGGAGGGGCAATGAGCAGTTCTTC. Looking up the rest from reference TRBV7-9 and TRBJ2-1 gives the full variable domain: DTGVSQNPRHKITKRGQNVTFRCDPISEHNRLYWYRQTLGQGPEFLTYFQNEAQLEKSRLLSDRFSAERPKGSFSTLEIQRTEQGDSAMYLCASSSPGTGRGNEQFFGPGTRLTVL.

This chain uses TRBV30 with TRBJ1-6; weak D call: TRBD1 (6 bases). V was shortened by 8 bases and J by 0 bases, with 8 bases between the two germline ends. CDR1 and CDR2 from the germline V gene are GTSNPN and SVGIG (reference sequence). The CDR3 is made up of 13 amino acids. The CDR3 nucleotides are TGTGCCGAGGGGGACTCCTATAATTCACCCCTCCACTTT. Translated: CAEGDSYNSPLHF. Looking up the rest from reference TRBV30 and TRBJ1-6 gives the full variable domain: SQTIHQWPATLVQPVGSPLSLECTVEGTSNPNLYWYRQAAGRGLQLLFYSVGIGQISSEVPQNLSASRPQDRQFILSSKKLLLSDSGFYLCAEGDSYNSPLHFGNGTRLTVT.

The chain has TRBV7-8 and TRBJ2-7; TRBD1 matches at 7 bases. The CDR3 runs 15 residues. Germline CDR1 reads SGHVS; CDR2 reads FQNEAQ. Trimming took 6 bases from V and 2 from J; bases not matched to a gene: 10. CDR3 amino acids: CASSHGTATPYEQYF. The CDR3 coding sequence is TGTGCCAGCAGTCACGGGACAGCTACTCCCTACGAGCAGTACTTC.

The gene calls are TRBV4-3 and TRBJ2-3, with 13 bases lining up with TRBD2. With 3 bases clipped from V and 3 bases from J, the junction kept 3 bases outside the gene matches. Germline CDR1 is LGHNA and CDR2 is YSLEER. The CDR3 sequence is 16 residues long. The CDR3, as DNA: TGCGCCAGCAGCCAGACTAGCGGGAGGAAAACAGATACGCAGTATTTT. Translating gives CASSQTSGRKTDTQYF.

J is TRBJ2-7 and V is TRBV6-6; TRBD1 matches at 10 bases. The germline V gene encodes CDR1 MNHNY and CDR2 SVGAGI (reference sequence). The CDR3 is made up of 15 amino acids. Trimming removed 6 bases from V and 4 bases from J; junction bases left unmatched: 9. CDR3 residues: CASRRQGARSYEQYF. The CDR3, as DNA: TGTGCCAGCAGGCGACAGGGGGCTCGCTCGTACGAGCAGTACTTC.

The rearrangement uses TRBV2 and TRBJ1-5; a possible D gene is TRBD1 (6 bases). The CDR3 spans 14 residues. Germline lookup yields CDR1 SNHLY and CDR2 FYNNEI. Trimming removed 5 bases from V and 6 bases from J, with 14 bases in between. This CDR3 reads CASSIQGEGQPQHF. Written as DNA, the CDR3 is TGTGCCAGCAGTATACAGGGAGAGGGTCAGCCCCAGCATTTT.

The chain is built from TRBV11-2 and TRBJ2-7; 7 bases line up with TRBD1. The CDR3 is 14 amino acids. Per the germline V gene, CDR1 is SGHAT and CDR2 is FQNNGV. Trimming at V came to 6 bases and at J to 6 bases, leaving 11 bases not matched to a gene. The CDR3 is CASRSPGQNGEQYF. For the CDR3, the DNA is TGTGCCAGCAGATCGCCGGGACAGAACGGCGAGCAGTACTTC.

This chain uses TRBV27 with TRBJ2-2; 9 nucleotides align to TRBD1. Germline V gives CDR1 MNHEY, CDR2 SMNVEV (reference sequence). Trimming cost V 7 bases and J 5 bases; bases outside gene matches: 17. The CDR3 is made up of 18 amino acids. The chain's CDR3 is CASTSDSQPGQGTGELFF. DNA for the CDR3: TGTGCCAGCACCAGTGATTCGCAGCCCGGACAGGGGACCGGGGAGCTGTTTTTT.

A note on this clone: Other nucleotide sequences in the sample specify the same CDR3. The chain combines TRBV6-5 with TRBJ1-6; no definite D call. CDR1 MNHEY and CDR2 SVGAGI come from the germline V gene. The CDR3 runs to 14 residues. V shed 2 bases and J shed 6 bases, with 8 bases lying between them. The CDR3 sequence is CASSYRGSNSPLHF. DNA for the CDR3: TGTGCCAGCAGTTACCGCGGCTCTAATTCACCCCTCCACTTT.

The V gene is TRBV4-3, the J gene TRBJ2-7; 8 bases agree with TRBD2. V shed 0 bases, J shed 0 bases, and the junction held 4 bases outside the gene matches. There are 16 residues in the CDR3. The V gene's germline CDR1 is LGHNA and CDR2 YSLEER. CDR3 protein: CASSQDTGGFSYEQYF. DNA of the CDR3: TGCGCCAGCAGCCAAGATACGGGAGGGTTCTCCTACGAGCAGTACTTC.

The chain employs TRBV2 and TRBJ1-2; 8 bases map to TRBD1. The CDR3 extends over 14 amino acids. Trimming took 4 bases from V and 4 from J; bases not matched to a gene: 5. Germline values: CDR1 SNHLY, CDR2 FYNNEI. CDR3 sequence: CASSAATGVYGYTF. CDR3 DNA: TGTGCCAGCAGTGCCGCGACAGGGGTCTATGGCTACACCTTC.

The gene calls are TRBV5-5 and TRBJ1-5; D is undetermined. CDR1 and CDR2 from the germline V gene are SGHKS and YYEKEE (reference sequence). CDR3 length: 15 residues. The germline V and J ends were trimmed by 3 bases and 0 bases, with 10 bases remaining between them. The CDR3 is CASSSDRYSNQPQHF. CDR3 in DNA: TGTGCCAGCAGCTCTGATAGATATAGCAATCAGCCCCAGCATTTT.

This chain joins TRBV10-3 and TRBJ2-2; maybe TRBD2 (6 bases). The CDR3 loop spans 14 amino acids. From germline, CDR1 is ENHRY and CDR2 SYGVKD. The V end was cut by 11 bases, the J end by 3 bases, with 16 bases between. The CDR3 DNA follows: TGTGCCTCCCAGTCGGGAGAAGACACCGGGGAGCTGTTTTTT. This encodes CASQSGEDTGELFF.

This chain joins TRBV10-3 and TRBJ2-3, with TRBD2 matching 13 bases. J was trimmed by 2 bases and V by 0 bases; bases with no gene match: 11. The CDR3 runs to 20 residues. CDR1 is ENHRY, CDR2 SYGVKD, per germline. The CDR3 reads CAISESRVTSGRHSTDTQYF. The CDR3 coding sequence is TGTGCCATCAGTGAGTCGAGGGTGACTAGCGGGAGGCACTCCACAGATACGCAGTATTTT.

The chain is built from TRBV28 and TRBJ2-3, with D unclear. The germline CDR1 and CDR2 sequences are MDHEN and SYDVKM. CDR3 length: 14 residues. V shed 5 bases and J shed 5 bases, with 14 bases lying between them. The CDR3 region is CASSRPSARDTQYF. The CDR3 DNA reads as TGTGCCAGCAGTAGGCCGAGCGCAAGAGATACGCAGTATTTT.

The chain employs TRBV7-9 and TRBJ1-5, with 7 bases identical to TRBD1. There are 16 residues in the CDR3. Trimming cost V 5 bases and J 0 bases; bases outside gene matches: 7. Germline loops: CDR1 SEHNR, CDR2 FQNEAQ (reference sequence). This chain's CDR3 is CASSQRDSYSNQPQHF. In DNA form, the CDR3 reads TGTGCCAGCAGCCAAAGGGACAGTTATAGCAATCAGCCCCAGCATTTT.

The chain uses TRBV24-1 and TRBJ2-3; the match to TRBD2 covers 15 bases. CDR3 length: 19 residues. Per the germline V gene, CDR1 is KGHDR and CDR2 is SFDVKD. After removal of 4 bases from V and 8 bases from J, the junction contained 15 bases not matched to a gene. The CDR3 nucleotides read TGTGCCACCAGTGACAAATTCTCGGGACTAGCGGGAGGCAGGGGTACGCAGTATTTT. Encoded protein: CATSDKFSGLAGGRGTQYF.

V is TRBV6-4 and J is TRBJ1-6, with TRBD1 identical over 8 bases. This CDR3 has 15 amino acids. CDR1 MRHNA and CDR2 SNTAGT come from the germline V gene. J gave up 5 bases and V 4 bases, and 4 bases lay outside the gene matches. CDR3 in DNA: TGTGCCAGCAGTGGAGGGACAGGAGATAATTCACCCCTCCACTTT. Encoded protein: CASSGGTGDNSPLHF.

The genes are TRBV11-3 and TRBJ1-3; the D gene is possibly TRBD1 (6 bases). Per the germline V gene, CDR1 is SGHNT and CDR2 is YENEEA. V gave up 6 bases and J gave up 1 base, with 10 bases separating them. The CDR3 sequence is 14 residues long. The CDR3 nucleotides read TGTGCCAGCAGTTTAACAGGGTCTGGAAACACCATATATTTT. Encoded protein: CASSLTGSGNTIYF.

The V gene is TRBV7-6, the J gene TRBJ1-3, with a weak D call TRBD1 (5 bases). The germline V gene has CDR1 SGHVS and CDR2 FNYEAQ. This CDR3 region has 17 residues. The V end was cut by 5 bases, the J end by 0 bases, with 17 bases between. The CDR3 sequence is CASSLQLGASSGNTIYF. DNA for the CDR3: TGTGCCAGCAGCCTCCAGCTAGGGGCCTCCTCTGGAAACACCATATATTTT.

The V gene is TRBV27, the J gene TRBJ2-7; TRBD2 matches at 9 bases. The CDR3 runs 15 residues. The trim removed 5 bases at V and 4 bases at J, leaving 9 bases unmatched. Germline CDR1 reads MNHEY; CDR2 reads SMNVEV (reference sequence). CDR3 sequence reads: CASSLHGGREYEQYF. The CDR3 bases are TGTGCCAGCAGTCTACATGGCGGGAGGGAATACGAGCAGTACTTC.

Notes on this clone: A junction end diverges from the germline sequence, so it may reflect a read error. The chain uses TRBV7-7 and TRBJ2-1, with D perhaps TRBD2 (7 bases). The CDR3 covers 15 residues. Germline V gene data show CDR1 as SSHAT and CDR2 as FNYEAQ (reference sequence). This chain's CDR3 is CASSHGGGGYNEQFF. The CDR3 nucleotides read TGTGCTAGCAGCCATGGCGGGGGCGGTTACAATGAGCAGTTCTTC.

This rearrangement joins TRBV6-5 to TRBJ2-7, with 7 bases lining up with TRBD1. This CDR3 contains 14 residues. Per the germline V gene, CDR1 is MNHEY and CDR2 is SVGAGI. V was clipped by 5 bases and J by 0 bases; unmatched bases: 4. The CDR3 sequence: CASSRDRNSYEQYF. The CDR3 nucleotides are TGTGCCAGCAGTCGGGACAGAAACTCCTACGAGCAGTACTTC.

The rearrangement joins TRBV28 to TRBJ1-5, with D perhaps matching TRBD1 (6 bases). V dropped 3 bases and J dropped 5 bases, with 17 bases sitting between them. Germline CDR1 MDHEN, CDR2 SYDVKM. CDR3 size: 16 residues. CDR3 bases: TGTGCCAGCAGTTTTCCGCTAGGACAGCGCTATCAGCCCCAGCATTTT. It specifies CASSFPLGQRYQPQHF.

The V and J genes are TRBV5-1 and TRBJ1-6; 11 bases are a match to TRBD1. This CDR3 comprises 18 residues. The ends lost 4 bases at V and 1 base at J; junction bases unmatched: 7. The V gene's germline CDR1 is SGHRS and CDR2 YFSETQ. The CDR3 DNA is TGCGCCAGCAGCCCCTTTGGACAGGGGGCATCCTATAATTCACCCCTCCACTTT. Amino acid sequence: CASSPFGQGASYNSPLHF. The full variable domain, its missing parts supplied by reference TRBV5-1 and TRBJ1-6, is KAGVTQTPRYLIKTRGQQVTLSCSPISGHRSVSWYQQTPGQGLQFLFEYFSETQRNKGNFPGRFSGRQFSNSRSEMNVSTLELGDSALYLCASSPFGQGASYNSPLHFGNGTRLTVT.

The V and J genes are TRBV6-1 and TRBJ1-2; 11 positions match TRBD1. The CDR3 has 13 amino acids. CDR1 MNHNS and CDR2 SASEGT come from the germline V gene. V lost 3 bases, J lost 13 bases, and 7 bases stayed unmatched. The CDR3 loop is CASSDWDRGSSTF. The CDR3 bases are TGTGCCAGCAGTGATTGGGACAGGGGGTCGTCCACCTTC.

The count of this clone is one. The chain links TRBV6-5 to TRBJ1-5, with D unresolved. CDR1 MNHEY and CDR2 SVGAGI come from the germline V gene. This CDR3 has 15 residues. With 2 bases removed from V and 0 bases from J, the gap between germline ends came to 8 bases. Written as DNA, the CDR3 is TGTGCCAGCAGTTACAGCGGGCTTAGCAATCAGCCCCAGCATTTT. It yields the protein CASSYSGLSNQPQHF.